This T cell receptor (beta chain) originates from a study of T-cell reconstitution after alpha-beta-depleted transplantation in children. In the case of this clonotype: Its target is unknown. A read error may be the cause here, since a much bigger clone is one base away.

The CDR3 consists of 15 residues. Germline V CDR1 and CDR2: SGHAT, FQNNGV. Molecular barcoding with unique molecular identifiers was used for the TCRbeta library. TCRdb recomputed calls from the PCR reads with MiXCR, one row per CDR3 protein. Here the sample spans 200,000 to 250,000 distinct CDR3 sequences, about 11% being singletons. Findings and limits, study-wide: The origin of high day-60 TCRbeta diversity in some patients lay in surviving recipient T cells and thymic progenitors. Several hundred expanded graft clones reportedly supplied alpha-beta T cells about two months after transplant. The authors attributed T-cell counts and diversity one year after transplant mostly to newly produced T cells.

The source was PBMCs, collected before TCRalphabeta/CD19-depleted stem cell transplant. J is TRBJ2-1 and V is TRBV11-2, with D perhaps being TRBD1 or TRBD2 (5 bases each). This clonotype was obtained from a child younger than two with acute myeloid leukemia, due to receive a stem cell transplant. CDR3 DNA sequence: TGTGCCGGCAGCTTCCGGGACGGATCCTACAATGAGCAGTTCTTC. It codes for CAGSFRDGSYNEQFF.